Below, 10 T cell receptor beta chains from the same sample are listed, as sequenced in a study of blood T cells in healthy people across ages. Then a second PCR, running about 7 to 11 cycles, was carried out with a sample-barcoded 5' primer and a J-beta primer mix. MiXCR was run by TCRdb on the 5' RACE reads, yielding one entry per CDR3 protein. The table includes about 680,000 distinct CDR3 sequences, about half detected once. The sample was blood. All receptors come from a woman aged 55 to 70 in good health.

This clonotype was detected a few times. The rearrangement joins TRBV20-1 to TRBJ2-7; maybe TRBD2 (6 bases). With the DNA end fitting TRBJ2-5 better, the J assignment may be wrong. The V gene's germline CDR1 is DFQATT and CDR2 SNEGSKA (reference sequence). The CDR3 totals 13 residues. CDR3 amino acids: CSGPAGTTETQYF. The DNA of the CDR3 is TGCAGTGGACCGGCGGGAACCACGGAGACCCAGTACTTC.

This chain connects TRBV27 to TRBJ1-2, with TRBD1 as a possible D gene (5 bases). Per germline, CDR1 MNHEY and CDR2 SMNVEV (reference sequence). The CDR3 is 15 amino acids. Trimming removed 2 bases at V and 6 bases at J, with 16 bases between. The CDR3 spells CASSLNRYTPDGYTF. The CDR3 nucleotides read TGTGCCAGCAGTTTAAACAGGTACACACCGGATGGCTACACCTTC.

The V call is TRBV20-1, the J call TRBJ2-1; 14 nucleotides match TRBD2. The J segment lost 0 bases and the V segment lost 3 bases, leaving 10 bases of the junction unmatched. CDR3 length: 19 residues. The V gene's germline CDR1 is DFQATT and CDR2 SNEGSKA (reference sequence). CDR3: CSARTTGGLAGDSYNEQFF. The CDR3 region has the DNA TGCAGTGCTAGGACCACAGGGGGACTAGCGGGAGACTCCTACAATGAGCAGTTCTTC.

This clonotype appeared a few times. This chain joins TRBV7-2 and TRBJ1-4; D perhaps matches TRBD1 (5 bases). Trimming cost V 3 bases and J 4 bases, with 6 bases left between them. In germline, CDR1 is SGHTA, CDR2 FQGNSA. The CDR3 contains 13 residues. CDR3 loop: CASSLRGNEKLFF. DNA of the CDR3: TGTGCCAGCAGCTTGAGGGGTAATGAAAAACTGTTTTTT.

This clonotype occurred a few times. The rearrangement links TRBV4-3 to TRBJ2-7; D is possibly TRBD2 (6 bases). There are 13 residues in the CDR3. Germline CDR1 LGHNA, CDR2 YSLEER. The V end was cut by 1 base, the J end by 5 bases, with 9 bases between. CDR3 sequence reads: CASSQGTTDEQYF. The CDR3 nucleotides are TGCGCCAGCAGCCAAGGGACTACCGACGAGCAGTACTTC.

This sequence joins TRBV11-2 and TRBJ1-6, with unresolved D. The V end lost 2 bases, the J end lost 7 bases, and 3 bases lay between the germline ends. The germline gives CDR1 SGHAT, CDR2 FQNNGV. The CDR3 contains 12 residues. The CDR3 DNA follows: TGTGCCAGCAGCTTACCCAATTCACCCCTCCACTTT. This translates into CASSLPNSPLHF.

The CDR3 region has the DNA TGTGCCAGCAGCTTAGCAGGGGTTAAGGGCTACACCTTC. It yields the protein CASSLAGVKGYTF. The chain combines TRBV7-2 with TRBJ1-2; TRBD1 is a possible D gene (5 bases). Trimming removed 0 bases at V and 8 bases at J, with 10 bases between. Germline lookup yields CDR1 SGHTA and CDR2 FQGNSA. CDR3 length: 13 residues.

This chain joins TRBV6-2 or TRBV6-3 and TRBJ2-1; D is unresolved. Trimming pared 2 bases from V and 10 bases from J, leaving 18 bases between. The CDR3 extends over 15 amino acids. Germline loops: CDR1 MNHEY, CDR2 SVGEGT. DNA of the CDR3: TGTGCCAGCAGTTACATTAAGGACCACTATAACGAGCAGTTCTTC. Its translation is CASSYIKDHYNEQFF.

For the CDR3, the DNA is TGCAGCGTTGTGGATCGTATCGCGTACTTC. This codes for CSVVDRIAYF. J is TRBJ2-5 and V is TRBV29-1; the D is unclear. Trimming took 4 bases from V and 13 from J, leaving 13 bases between them. CDR3 length: 10 residues. CDR1 is SQVTM, CDR2 ANQGSEA, per germline.

This clonotype has just a few counts. The rearrangement joins TRBV29-1 to TRBJ1-1; 8 nucleotides align to TRBD1. In germline, CDR1 is SQVTM, CDR2 ANQGSEA. Unmatched junction bases numbered 3, after V lost 3 bases and J lost 3 bases. The CDR3 runs to 13 residues. CDR3 amino acids: CSVDPTGDTEAFF. The CDR3 DNA follows: TGCAGCGTTGACCCGACAGGGGACACTGAAGCTTTCTTT.